The clone carrying this TCR beta chain was seen at least ten times. This sample stems from a study of T-cell reconstitution after alpha-beta-depleted transplantation in children. Unique molecular identifiers were used to barcode this TCRbeta library. TCRdb called the PCR reads again in MiXCR, with one record for every CDR3 protein. The sample holds about 110,000 distinct CDR3 sequences, 10% seen once. Germline CDR1 WSHSY, CDR2 SAAADI. This CDR3 comprises 15 residues. Trimming stripped 0 bases from V and 1 base from J, with 8 bases between. The chain combines TRBV10-2 with TRBJ2-3; no definite D call. The sample in question was PBMCs from the stem cell graft donor, obtained from the stem cell graft. This TCR derives from a human donor who donated a stem cell graft to a child with acute lymphoblastic leukemia. CDR3 sequence: CASSESPGGTDTQYF. In DNA, the CDR3 is TGCGCCAGCAGTGAGTCGCCGGGTGGCACAGATACGCAGTATTTT.